Listed here are 14 T cell receptor beta chains from one sample, sequenced in a study of OX40 agonist ivuxolimab in advanced cancers. The protocol was immunoSEQ multiplex PCR, while the TCRdb copy is restricted to in-frame clones and leaves out a portion. The top ten clones hold about a tenth of a sample with around 38,000 clones, about 90% of them seen once. The source was CD4+ or CD8+ T cells sorted from blood, collected in a trial of the OX40 agonist ivuxolimab. Receptors were obtained from an adult with an advanced solid tumor such as melanoma, head and neck, liver or kidney cancer.

The chain employs TRBV5-1 and TRBJ2-5; 7 bases are a match to TRBD2. V was clipped by 0 bases and J by 6 bases; unmatched bases: 8. CDR3 size: 15 residues. Germline CDR1 and CDR2: SGHRS and YFSETQ. DNA of the CDR3: TGCGCCAGCAGCTTGGTTCGAACGGGGGGTAAGACCCAGTACTTC. It is translated as CASSLVRTGGKTQYF.

The chain couples TRBV11-2 to TRBJ2-2; D call uncertain. This CDR3 region has 14 residues. V dropped 8 bases and J dropped 1 base, with 11 bases sitting between them. Germline CDR1 reads SGHAT; CDR2 reads FQNNGV. CDR3 in amino acids: CASGKSGNTGELFF. CDR3 nucleotide sequence: TGTGCCAGCGGAAAGTCGGGGAACACCGGGGAGCTGTTTTTT.

This chain connects TRBV11-2 to TRBJ2-7; TRBD1 matches 9 bases. J was trimmed by 6 bases and V by 2 bases; bases with no gene match: 8. Germline V lookup: CDR1 SGHAT, CDR2 FQNNGV. The CDR3 extends over 15 amino acids. CDR3 sequence: CASSLYRGLPFEQYF. The CDR3 DNA follows: TGTGCCAGCAGCTTATACAGGGGGCTTCCCTTCGAGCAGTACTTC.

This chain joins TRBV4-1 and TRBJ1-2; TRBD1 is a possible D gene (5 bases). The V and J ends lost 0 bases and 4 bases respectively, with 21 bases between them. CDR3 size: 18 residues. The germline gives CDR1 MGHRA, CDR2 YSYEKL. CDR3 residues: CASSQEGGAPILSYGYTF. As DNA, the CDR3 is TGCGCCAGCAGCCAAGAAGGAGGGGCGCCCATCTTATCCTATGGCTACACCTTC.

This clone has more than one count but fewer than ten. The chain is built from TRBV28 and TRBJ1-2; TRBD1 might be the D (5 bases). Trimming cost V 3 bases and J 6 bases, with 17 bases left between them. CDR3 length: 15 residues. Germline V gene lookup returns CDR1 MDHEN and CDR2 SYDVKM. CDR3 DNA: TGTGCCAGCAGTTTTGCCGGGGGGGGGACCCATGGCTACACCTTC. Protein product: CASSFAGGGTHGYTF.

The chain links TRBV7-9 to TRBJ2-2; 8 nucleotides match TRBD1. Germline V CDR1 and CDR2: SEHNR, FQNEAQ (reference sequence). The CDR3 runs 13 residues. Trimming took 5 bases from V and 9 from J; bases not matched to a gene: 5. Written as DNA, the CDR3 is TGTGCCAGCAGCGCGACAGGGGAAAGGGAGCTGTTTTTT. Amino acids: CASSATGERELFF. Filled out from reference TRBV7-9 and TRBJ2-2, the complete variable domain reads DTGVSQNPRHKITKRGQNVTFRCDPISEHNRLYWYRQTLGQGPEFLTYFQNEAQLEKSRLLSDRFSAERPKGSFSTLEIQRTEQGDSAMYLCASSATGERELFFGEGSRLTVL.

This sequence joins TRBV7-6 and TRBJ2-5; D may be TRBD2 (7 bases). The ends were cut back, 1 base at V and 5 bases at J, with 14 bases in the middle. Looked up from germline, CDR1 is SGHVS and CDR2 is FNYEAQ. This CDR3 is 15 amino acids long. This CDR3 reads CASSLGGGPLETQYF. The CDR3, as DNA: TGTGCCAGCAGCTTAGGGGGGGGGCCCCTCGAGACCCAGTACTTC.

This clone was picked up one time. V and J are TRBV28 and TRBJ2-7; either TRBD1 or TRBD2 may supply D (6 bases each). This CDR3 contains 15 residues. The V end lost 5 bases, the J end lost 9 bases, and 23 bases lay between the germline ends. Germline CDR1 MDHEN, CDR2 SYDVKM. Written as DNA, the CDR3 is TGTGCCAGCAGTCAGTTAGTACGGGGCCCGGGGGCGCAGTACGTC. Protein: CASSQLVRGPGAQYV.

The chain recombines TRBV9 with TRBJ2-1; TRBD2 matches at 8 bases. In germline, CDR1 is SGDLS, CDR2 YYNGEE. V was clipped by 0 bases and J by 7 bases; unmatched bases: 3. This CDR3 spans 14 amino acids. This chain's CDR3 is CASSVAGGPNEQFF. DNA of the CDR3: TGTGCCAGCAGCGTAGCGGGAGGGCCGAATGAGCAGTTCTTC.

The J gene is TRBJ2-5, the V gene TRBV5-6; 7 bases agree with TRBD2. The V segment lost 3 bases and the J segment 4 bases; nucleotides outside the gene matches: 6. Germline V gene lookup returns CDR1 SGHDT and CDR2 YYEEEE. This CDR3 is built from 14 residues. The CDR3 region is CASSWEGRGETQYF. DNA for the CDR3: TGTGCCAGCAGCTGGGAGGGCCGGGGAGAGACCCAGTACTTC. The variable domain in full, with the rest retrieved from reference TRBV5-6 and TRBJ2-5, is DAGVTQSPTHLIKTRGQQVTLRCSPKSGHDTVSWYQQALGQGPQFIFQYYEEEERQRGNFPDRFSGHQFPNYSSELNVNALLLGDSALYLCASSWEGRGETQYFGPGTRLLVL.

The chain links TRBV5-4 to TRBJ1-2, with D hard to call. CDR1 is SGHNT, CDR2 YYREEE, per germline (reference sequence). The length of the CDR3 is 15 residues. Trimming pared 3 bases from V and 2 bases from J, leaving 14 bases between. Written as DNA, the CDR3 is TGTGCCAGCAGCTCGGAGGTGAAGGTGAACTATGGCTACACCTTC. It codes for CASSSEVKVNYGYTF.

V usage is TRBV28 and J usage is TRBJ2-2; D gene ambiguous. The CDR3 is 12 residues long. Trimming removed 5 bases from V and 6 bases from J, with 7 bases in between. Germline loops: CDR1 MDHEN, CDR2 SYDVKM. The CDR3, as DNA: TGTGCCAGCAGTGATGTGTCCGGGGAGCTGTTTTTT. Encoded protein: CASSDVSGELFF.

This chain links TRBV11-1 with TRBJ1-6; the D gene is possibly TRBD1 (6 bases). Germline CDR1 and CDR2: SGHAT and FQDESV (reference sequence). The CDR3 covers 13 residues. The V gene lost 7 bases and the J gene lost 6 bases, with 10 bases spanning the gap. CDR3 region: CASKGGGNSPLHF. In DNA form, the CDR3 reads TGTGCCAGCAAGGGGGGGGGTAATTCACCCCTCCACTTT.

The V gene is TRBV10-3, the J gene TRBJ2-3, with 9 bases aligning to TRBD2. Germline V CDR1 and CDR2: ENHRY, SYGVKD. The length of the CDR3 is 15 residues. J was trimmed by 6 bases and V by 2 bases; bases with no gene match: 6. This chain's CDR3 is CAISESLAGRDTQYF. CDR3 nucleotides: TGTGCCATCAGTGAGAGTCTAGCGGGGAGGGATACGCAGTATTTT.